A selection of T cell receptor beta chains follows, all from one sample in a study of T cell changes during pregnancy in multiple sclerosis. The method was immunoSEQ multiplex PCR; TCRdb's version includes in-frame clones alone and lacks a portion of them. The repertoire holds 90,000 to 130,000 clones, with about 93% as singletons. Sequencing was performed on peripheral blood, taken in the third trimester of pregnancy. Source of these receptors: a female donor with multiple sclerosis, enrolled in a pregnancy study. Each CDR3 is given with its conserved first and last residue. A D gene is named only where the DNA matches it firmly. For some rows the clone size is stated as once, few or many, or as a class when expanded; others skip it.

j_call,clone_size,d_call,v_call,cdr3_aa,cdr3_nt
TRBJ2-5,NA,NA,TRBV7-2,CASSHLAPRETQYF,TGTGCCAGCAGCCACCTAGCGCCGAGAGAGACCCAGTACTTC
TRBJ2-1,NA,NA,TRBV4-2,CASSLTTGFVNEQFF,TGTGCCAGCAGCTTAACTACGGGGTTCGTGAATGAGCAGTTCTTC
TRBJ1-1,NA,NA,TRBV30,CASSPGARSEAFF,TGTGCCTCTTCCCCAGGGGCGAGGTCTGAAGCTTTCTTT
TRBJ2-1,NA,TRBD2,TRBV2,CASPRVGGANNEQFF,TGTGCCAGCCCGAGGGTCGGGGGGGCAAACAATGAGCAGTTCTTC
TRBJ2-1,NA,NA,TRBV30,CAWSASVGEQFF,TGTGCCTGGAGTGCCTCCGTGGGCGAGCAGTTCTTC
TRBJ1-2,NA,NA,TRBV9,CASSASLLTGPLGYGYTF,TGTGCCAGCAGCGCTTCATTACTGACAGGACCCCTAGGCTATGGCTACACCTTC
TRBJ2-1,few,NA,TRBV5-8,CASSFPGHNSYNEQFF,TGTGCCAGCAGCTTTCCGGGACATAATTCCTACAATGAGCAGTTCTTC
TRBJ2-2,NA,NA,TRBV2,CASSAPGQNTGELFF,TGTGCCAGCAGTGCGCCGGGACAGAACACCGGGGAGCTGTTTTTT
TRBJ2-3,NA,TRBD1,TRBV2,CASSAAQGALRDTQYF,TGTGCCAGCAGTGCGGCACAGGGGGCCTTACGGGATACGCAGTATTTT
TRBJ2-6,NA,NA,TRBV2,CASRHDNSGANVLTF,TGTGCCAGCAGACACGACAACTCTGGGGCCAACGTCCTGACTTTC
TRBJ2-2,NA,NA,TRBV10-2,CASSEMTGELFF,TGCGCCAGCAGTGAAATGACTGGGGAGCTGTTTTTT
TRBJ2-7,NA,TRBD1,TRBV15,CATSGRDRFSYEQYF,TGTGCCACCAGCGGCCGGGACAGGTTCTCCTACGAGCAGTACTTC
TRBJ1-3,NA,NA,TRBV9,CASSAYRTSGNTIYF,TGTGCCAGCAGCGCCTACAGGACCTCTGGAAACACCATATATTTT
TRBJ2-1,NA,TRBD1,TRBV2,CARSGTGGYNEQFF,TGTGCCAGGTCCGGGACAGGGGGATACAATGAGCAGTTCTTC
TRBJ1-2,NA,TRBD1,TRBV10-3,CATTTGGTSDGYTF,TGTGCCACCACCACAGGGGGCACGTCGGATGGCTACACCTTC
TRBJ2-7,NA,TRBD1,TRBV5-1,CASSLTTGTGIEQYF,TGCGCCAGCAGCTTGACAACCGGGACAGGCATCGAGCAGTACTTC
TRBJ1-5,NA,NA,TRBV6-5,CASSYSLRQPQHF,TGTGCCAGCAGTTACTCGCTACGTCAGCCCCAGCATTTT
TRBJ1-1,NA,NA,TRBV2,CASRMTDLANTEAFF,TGTGCCAGCAGAATGACCGACTTGGCGAACACTGAAGCTTTCTTT
TRBJ1-4,NA,NA,TRBV18,CASSGQSTNEKLFF,TGTGCCAGCTCGGGACAATCAACTAATGAAAAACTGTTTTTT
TRBJ2-7,NA,TRBD1,TRBV5-1,CASSFTPGQGYEQYF,TGCGCCAGCAGCTTCACTCCGGGACAGGGGTACGAGCAGTACTTC